These 23 T cell receptor beta chains share one sample of origin, sequenced in a study of regulatory T cells. Study outcomes and limitations: Hydrophobic residues at CDR3 positions 6 and 7 were enriched in conventional CD4+ T cells of CD3G-deficient patients.

The primer mix had 52 TRBV and 13 TRBJ primers. Profiled with immunoSEQ multiplex PCR; TCRdb holds only in-frame clones, not every one. The table records fewer than 20,000 clones, more than 65% of them present only once. Their specific antigens are unknown. The sequenced material came from conventional CD4+ T cells sorted from blood. The source is a person aged 25 to 45 with CD3G deficiency.

V gene TRBV5-1 combines with J gene TRBJ2-3, with a weak D call TRBD1 (6 bases). Germline assignment: CDR1 SGHRS and CDR2 YFSETQ. The CDR3 spans 15 residues. Trimming stripped 5 bases from V and 5 bases from J, with 18 bases between. Here the CDR3 DNA reads TGCGCCAGCAGTTGGGCAGGGGCCAGGGGAGATACGCAGTATTTT. Its translation is CASSWAGARGDTQYF.

This chain joins TRBV30 and TRBJ2-1; 8 bases agree with TRBD2. The ends lost 4 bases at V and 6 bases at J; junction bases unmatched: 8. Germline V gene sequence: CDR1 GTSNPN, CDR2 SVGIG (reference sequence). The CDR3 is 14 residues long. DNA for the CDR3: TGTGCCTGGAAGTCCGGGAGGGGTGGCAATGAGCAGTTCTTC. This encodes CAWKSGRGGNEQFF.

The chain employs TRBV5-1 and TRBJ1-1; TRBD1 is a possible D gene (5 bases). V was shortened by 5 bases and J by 3 bases, with 11 bases between the two germline ends. This CDR3 is 13 amino acids long. Germline-derived CDR1 and CDR2 are SGHRS and YFSETQ. CDR3 region: CASSPTEYTEAFF. The CDR3 coding sequence is TGCGCCAGCAGTCCGACAGAATACACTGAAGCTTTCTTT.

The chain couples TRBV27 to TRBJ2-7; 9 bases fit TRBD1. Germline-derived CDR1 and CDR2 are MNHEY and SMNVEV (reference sequence). The CDR3 length is 14 residues. The J segment lost 6 bases and the V segment lost 5 bases, leaving 8 bases of the junction unmatched. The CDR3 coding sequence is TGTGCCAGCAGTACGACAGGGGGGATTGGCGAGCAGTACTTC. It specifies CASSTTGGIGEQYF.

V usage is TRBV28 and J usage is TRBJ1-3, with 9 bases fitting TRBD1. Germline-derived CDR1 and CDR2 are MDHEN and SYDVKM. The CDR3 runs to 14 residues. With V trimmed by 1 base and J by 5 bases, 0 bases remained unmatched. CDR3 sequence reads: CASSLYRGRNTIYF. The DNA for the CDR3 is TGTGCCAGCAGTTTATACAGGGGGCGAAACACCATATATTTT.

The rearrangement links TRBV6-1 to TRBJ1-2; no clear D gene. Germline assignment: CDR1 MNHNS and CDR2 SASEGT. Trimming left V 6 bases short and J 2 bases short, with 10 bases between. The CDR3 loop spans 13 amino acids. CDR3 coding DNA: TGTGCCAGCAGGGTAGGCTTAAACTATGGCTACACCTTC. Its translation: CASRVGLNYGYTF.

This clone came up a few times. This rearrangement joins TRBV5-1 to TRBJ1-6; D not resolved. This CDR3 spans 14 amino acids. Trimming stripped 5 bases from V and 9 bases from J, with 15 bases between. Germline V gene lookup returns CDR1 SGHRS and CDR2 YFSETQ. CDR3 region: CASRELSEGSPLHF. The CDR3 DNA follows: TGCGCCAGCAGGGAGTTATCGGAAGGTTCACCCCTCCACTTT.

In this sample, this clone turned up once. The genes are TRBV6-1 and TRBJ2-7, with TRBD1 identical over 7 bases. J lost 10 bases, V lost 3 bases, and 6 bases had no gene match. This CDR3 contains 12 residues. In germline, CDR1 is MNHNS, CDR2 SASEGT. DNA of the CDR3: TGTGCCAGCAGTGAGGCGACAGGGACACAGTACTTC. Protein sequence: CASSEATGTQYF.

On this clone itself: Within the sample, other DNA sequences also encode this same CDR3. This rearrangement joins TRBV5-1 to TRBJ2-2; 7 positions match TRBD1. CDR1 is SGHRS, CDR2 YFSETQ, per germline. The trim removed 0 bases at V and 2 bases at J, leaving 1 base unmatched. CDR3 length: 15 residues. CDR3 protein: CASSLGQGNTGELFF. DNA of the CDR3: TGCGCCAGCAGCTTGGGACAGGGTAACACCGGGGAGCTGTTTTTT.

This sequence joins TRBV28 and TRBJ1-1; D may be TRBD1 (6 bases). Trimming removed 8 bases from V and 7 bases from J, with 17 bases in between. Per the germline V gene, CDR1 is MDHEN and CDR2 is SYDVKM. This CDR3 has 13 residues. The CDR3 is CASRAPGHLEAFF. CDR3 bases: TGTGCCAGCCGAGCCCCGGGACACCTTGAAGCTTTCTTT.

This clone was found a few times. This rearrangement joins TRBV7-9 to TRBJ2-2; TRBD2 aligns across 7 bases. The CDR3 consists of 16 residues. J gave up 2 bases and V 5 bases, and 8 bases lay outside the gene matches. Germline CDR1 is SEHNR and CDR2 is FQNEAQ (reference sequence). CDR3 amino acids: CASSPRLAANTGELFF. Here the CDR3 DNA reads TGTGCCAGCAGCCCTAGGCTAGCGGCCAACACCGGGGAGCTGTTTTTT.

The chain employs TRBV28 and TRBJ1-4; 9 nucleotides agree with TRBD1. Losses at the gene ends were 4 bases for V and 10 bases for J; bases not matched to a gene: 7. The CDR3 spans 14 residues. Germline values: CDR1 MDHEN, CDR2 SYDVKM. CDR3 loop: CASSSGTGHTKLFF. Here the CDR3 DNA reads TGTGCCAGCAGTTCAGGGACAGGGCATACAAAACTGTTTTTT.

V and J are TRBV11-2 and TRBJ1-1; 7 positions agree with TRBD1. The CDR3 sequence is 17 residues long. Germline values: CDR1 SGHAT, CDR2 FQNNGV. The ends lost 1 base at V and 7 bases at J; junction bases unmatched: 15. The CDR3: CASSLVNTGVRKGEAFF. The CDR3, as DNA: TGTGCCAGCAGCTTAGTTAACACAGGGGTCCGCAAGGGTGAAGCTTTCTTT.

The chain recombines TRBV7-9 with TRBJ2-5; 7 bases are shared with TRBD1. The CDR3 sequence is 14 residues long. J was trimmed by 2 bases and V by 5 bases; bases with no gene match: 5. Germline V gives CDR1 SEHNR, CDR2 FQNEAQ (reference sequence). The CDR3 sequence: CASSRDSFQETQYF. In DNA form, the CDR3 reads TGTGCCAGCAGCCGGGACAGCTTTCAAGAGACCCAGTACTTC. The full variable domain, completed using reference TRBV7-9 and TRBJ2-5, is DTGVSQNPRHKITKRGQNVTFRCDPISEHNRLYWYRQTLGQGPEFLTYFQNEAQLEKSRLLSDRFSAERPKGSFSTLEIQRTEQGDSAMYLCASSRDSFQETQYFGPGTRLLVL.

The J gene is TRBJ1-5, the V gene TRBV6-5, with D hard to call. V was clipped by 7 bases and J by 7 bases, with 17 bases between them. There are 14 residues in the CDR3. Germline loops: CDR1 MNHEY, CDR2 SVGAGI. The CDR3 nucleotides are TGTGCCAGCATCACGCTAGACTTAGACCAGCCCCAGCATTTT. It codes for CASITLDLDQPQHF.

The V call is TRBV6-1, the J call TRBJ2-7; D uncertain. Trimming cost V 6 bases and J 0 bases, with 9 bases left between them. The CDR3 loop spans 13 amino acids. In germline, CDR1 is MNHNS, CDR2 SASEGT. The CDR3, as DNA: TGTGCCAGCAGGGCCGGCAGCTCCTACGAGCAGTACTTC. Translation: CASRAGSSYEQYF.

J is TRBJ1-5 and V is TRBV28; D unresolved. This CDR3 has 14 residues. The V end was cut by 5 bases, the J end by 3 bases, with 11 bases between. Germline CDR1 reads MDHEN; CDR2 reads SYDVKM. The CDR3 loop is CASSPRSLNQPQHF. In DNA, the CDR3 is TGTGCCAGCAGTCCCCGATCCCTCAATCAGCCCCAGCATTTT.

This chain joins TRBV18 and TRBJ2-3; TRBD1 matches 7 bases. Germline V CDR1 and CDR2: KGHSH, LQKENI. J gave up 3 bases and V 5 bases, and 2 bases lay outside the gene matches. The length of the CDR3 is 13 residues. The CDR3 is CASSSQGTDTQYF. The CDR3 bases are TGTGCCAGCTCATCACAGGGGACAGATACGCAGTATTTT.

The genes are TRBV28 and TRBJ2-7, with D tentatively TRBD1 (6 bases). CDR3 length: 14 residues. CDR1 MDHEN and CDR2 SYDVKM come from the germline V gene. The ends were cut back, 5 bases at V and 4 bases at J, with 15 bases in the middle. The chain's CDR3 is CASSRGRGSYEQYF. CDR3 in DNA: TGTGCCAGCAGTCGGGGAAGGGGGAGTTACGAGCAGTACTTC.

This clone was observed a single time. The chain carries TRBV7-9 and TRBJ1-2; D uncertain. The CDR3 is 13 residues long. Germline-derived CDR1 and CDR2 are SEHNR and FQNEAQ (reference sequence). Trimming cost V 1 base and J 14 bases, with 17 bases left between them. Written as DNA, the CDR3 is TGTGCCAGCAGCTTAGACGCGGCCACCCGCGAGACCTTC. This encodes CASSLDAATRETF.

This clone was seen just once. The chain is built from TRBV28 and TRBJ1-1; D ambiguous. Trimming removed 1 base from V and 1 base from J, with 10 bases in between. This CDR3 region has 15 residues. The germline CDR1 and CDR2 sequences are MDHEN and SYDVKM. The CDR3 region has the DNA TGTGCCAGCAGTTTATCTCGACGGGGGAACACTGAAGCTTTCTTT. It codes for CASSLSRRGNTEAFF.

The chain is built from TRBV28 and TRBJ1-6; D not certain. The CDR3 has 16 residues. Deletions cut 4 bases from V and 5 bases from J, with 15 bases between. Germline CDR1 MDHEN, CDR2 SYDVKM. The CDR3 DNA sequence: TGTGCCAGCAGTTCTCTCAGGTCGTTGAATAATTCACCCCTCCACTTT. Translation: CASSSLRSLNNSPLHF.

The chain links TRBV5-1 to TRBJ2-7; tentative D call: TRBD1 (6 bases). Germline CDR1 reads SGHRS; CDR2 reads YFSETQ. V lost 4 bases and J lost 2, with 19 bases in between. The CDR3 length is 16 residues. In DNA, the CDR3 is TGCGCCAGCAGCCGACACCCGGGACAAGTTACCTACGAGCAGTACTTC. Its protein is CASSRHPGQVTYEQYF.